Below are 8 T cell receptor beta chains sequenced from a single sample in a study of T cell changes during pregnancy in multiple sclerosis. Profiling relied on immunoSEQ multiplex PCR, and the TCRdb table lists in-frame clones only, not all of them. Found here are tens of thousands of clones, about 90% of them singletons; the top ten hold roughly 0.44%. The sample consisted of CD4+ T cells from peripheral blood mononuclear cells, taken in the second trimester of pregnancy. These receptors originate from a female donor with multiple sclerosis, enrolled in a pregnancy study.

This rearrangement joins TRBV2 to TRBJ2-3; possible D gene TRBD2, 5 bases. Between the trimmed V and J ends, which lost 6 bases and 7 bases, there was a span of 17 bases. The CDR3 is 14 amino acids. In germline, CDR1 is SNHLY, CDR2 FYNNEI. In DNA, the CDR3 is TGTGCCAGCAGCAACATCTGGACTTCTTATACGCAGTATTTT. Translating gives CASSNIWTSYTQYF.

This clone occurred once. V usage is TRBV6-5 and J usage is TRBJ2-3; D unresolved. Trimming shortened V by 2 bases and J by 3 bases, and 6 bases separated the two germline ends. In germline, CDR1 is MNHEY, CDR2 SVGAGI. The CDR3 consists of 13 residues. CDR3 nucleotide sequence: TGTGCCAGCAGTTACAGGCGGACAGATACGCAGTATTTT. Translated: CASSYRRTDTQYF.

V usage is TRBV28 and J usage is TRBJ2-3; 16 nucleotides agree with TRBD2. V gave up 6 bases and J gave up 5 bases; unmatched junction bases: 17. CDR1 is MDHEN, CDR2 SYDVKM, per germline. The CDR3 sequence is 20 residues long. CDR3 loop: CASSQVPGTSGRAVGDTQYF. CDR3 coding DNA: TGTGCCAGCAGCCAAGTTCCGGGGACTAGCGGGAGGGCCGTGGGAGATACGCAGTATTTT. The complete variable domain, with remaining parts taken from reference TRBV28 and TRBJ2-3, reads DVKVTQSSRYLVKRTGEKVFLECVQDMDHENMFWYRQDPGLGLRLIYFSYDVKMKEKGDIPEGYSVSREKKERFSLILESASTNQTSMYLCASSQVPGTSGRAVGDTQYFGPGTRLTVL.

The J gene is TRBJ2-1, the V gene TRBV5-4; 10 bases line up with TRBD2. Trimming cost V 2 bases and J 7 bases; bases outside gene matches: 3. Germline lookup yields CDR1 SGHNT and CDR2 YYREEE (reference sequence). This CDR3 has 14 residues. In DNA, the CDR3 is TGTGCCAGCAGCTTACCGGGACTAGCGAATGAGCAGTTCTTC. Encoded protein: CASSLPGLANEQFF.

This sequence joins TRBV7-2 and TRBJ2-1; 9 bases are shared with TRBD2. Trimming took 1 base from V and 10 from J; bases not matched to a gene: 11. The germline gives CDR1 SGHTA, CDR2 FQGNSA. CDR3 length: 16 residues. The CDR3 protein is CASSLVRLADGSEQFF. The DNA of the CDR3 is TGTGCCAGCAGCTTAGTAAGACTAGCGGACGGGAGCGAGCAGTTCTTC. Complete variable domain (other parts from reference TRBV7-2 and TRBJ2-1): GAGVSQSPSNKVTEKGKDVELRCDPISGHTALYWYRQSLGQGLEFLIYFQGNSAPDKSGLPSDRFSAERTGGSVSTLTIQRTQQEDSAVYLCASSLVRLADGSEQFFGPGTRLTVL.

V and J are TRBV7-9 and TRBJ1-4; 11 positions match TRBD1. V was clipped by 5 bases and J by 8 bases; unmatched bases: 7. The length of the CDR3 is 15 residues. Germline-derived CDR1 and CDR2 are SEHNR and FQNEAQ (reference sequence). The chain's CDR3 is CASSQGQGAGEKLFF. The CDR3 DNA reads TGTGCCAGCAGCCAAGGACAGGGGGCTGGAGAAAAACTGTTTTTT.

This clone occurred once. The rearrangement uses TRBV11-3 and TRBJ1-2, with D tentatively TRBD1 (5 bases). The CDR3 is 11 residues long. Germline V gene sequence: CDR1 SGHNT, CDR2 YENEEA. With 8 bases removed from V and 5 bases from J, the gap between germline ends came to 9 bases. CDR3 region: CASGGDYGYTF. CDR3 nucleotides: TGTGCCAGCGGAGGGGATTATGGCTACACCTTC.

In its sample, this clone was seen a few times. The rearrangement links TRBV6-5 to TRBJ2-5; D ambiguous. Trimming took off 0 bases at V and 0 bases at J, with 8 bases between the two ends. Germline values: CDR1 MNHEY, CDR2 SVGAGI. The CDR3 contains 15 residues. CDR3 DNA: TGTGCCAGCAGTTACTCTTGGGCAGACCAAGAGACCCAGTACTTC. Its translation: CASSYSWADQETQYF.